Described below is a single TCR beta chain sequence and its context. The sample belongs to a study of blood T cell repertoires in COVID-19. In the study overall: COVID-19 samples from acute and convalescent phases originated in the United States, Italy and Spain.

Per the authors' pipeline: The assay estimated nucleated cells by amplifying reference gene primers. TCRdb's table, derived via immunoSEQ multiplex PCR, lists solely in-frame clones and lacks some. V and J calls and clone size are copied from that table; D and trimming were computed from the DNA. The sample shows about 180,000 clones, roughly 83% of them seen only once. Seattle patient enrollment occurred during active infection, with longitudinal follow-up thereafter. This CDR3 contains 11 residues. CDR1 and CDR2 (germline): MNHEY, SVGAGI. V gave up 11 bases and J gave up 8 bases, with 12 bases separating them.

The rearrangement uses TRBV6-5 and TRBJ1-4; D gene unclear. This sequence originates from a woman aged 40 to 50 with COVID-19, enrolled during active disease. Sequencing input: peripheral blood. The CDR3 region is CAGRAGEKLFF. Here the CDR3 DNA reads TGTGCCGGGCGGGCCGGCGAAAAACTGTTTTTT.